The source of this T cell receptor (beta chain) is a study of human T cells and chemical hapten exposure. Study-level points and caveats: The number of TCRs over 1 in 1000 frequency stayed unchanged after DPC. Clustering by CDR3 similarity yielded significantly more large clusters from expanded TCRs than controls.

Time point specified: pre-sensitization, week 0. Treatment: therapeutic diphenylcyclopropenone sensitization with weekly scalp DPC. Germline V gene lookup returns CDR1 SGHDT and CDR2 YYEEEE. The CDR3 has 14 amino acids. The V segment lost 4 bases and the J segment 6 bases; nucleotides outside the gene matches: 10. TCRdb used MiXCR to reprocess the RACE reads, holding one entry per CDR3 protein. The top ten clones hold approximately 2.4% of a sample with some 90,000 distinct CDR3 sequences, 8.5% to 9% of them seen once. A few counts support this clonotype. Its target is not known. V and J are TRBV5-6 and TRBJ2-7; 7 bases align to TRBD1. The receptor's source is a man between 40 and 49 years old with alopecia areata. Some clones in this sample may be carry-over from other donors' samples. Sequenced here: whole blood, sampled in connection with sensitization to the hapten diphenylcyclopropenone (DPC). CDR3 amino acids: CASSPRPQGFEQYV. CDR3 nucleotides: TGTGCCAGCAGCCCTCGGCCACAGGGGTTCGAGCAGTACGTC.